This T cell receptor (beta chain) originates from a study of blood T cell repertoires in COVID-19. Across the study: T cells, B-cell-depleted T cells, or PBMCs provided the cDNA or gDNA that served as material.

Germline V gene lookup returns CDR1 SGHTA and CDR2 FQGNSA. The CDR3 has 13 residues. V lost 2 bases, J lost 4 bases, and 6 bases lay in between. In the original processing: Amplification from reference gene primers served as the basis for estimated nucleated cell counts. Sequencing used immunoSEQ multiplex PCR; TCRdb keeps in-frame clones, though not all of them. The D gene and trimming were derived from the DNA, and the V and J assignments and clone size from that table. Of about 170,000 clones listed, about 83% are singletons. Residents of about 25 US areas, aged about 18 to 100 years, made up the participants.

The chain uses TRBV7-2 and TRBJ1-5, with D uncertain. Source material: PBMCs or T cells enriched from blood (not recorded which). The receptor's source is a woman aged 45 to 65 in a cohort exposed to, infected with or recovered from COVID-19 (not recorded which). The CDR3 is CASSLTGNQPQHF. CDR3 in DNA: TGTGCCAGCAGCTTAACGGGGAATCAGCCCCAGCATTTT.